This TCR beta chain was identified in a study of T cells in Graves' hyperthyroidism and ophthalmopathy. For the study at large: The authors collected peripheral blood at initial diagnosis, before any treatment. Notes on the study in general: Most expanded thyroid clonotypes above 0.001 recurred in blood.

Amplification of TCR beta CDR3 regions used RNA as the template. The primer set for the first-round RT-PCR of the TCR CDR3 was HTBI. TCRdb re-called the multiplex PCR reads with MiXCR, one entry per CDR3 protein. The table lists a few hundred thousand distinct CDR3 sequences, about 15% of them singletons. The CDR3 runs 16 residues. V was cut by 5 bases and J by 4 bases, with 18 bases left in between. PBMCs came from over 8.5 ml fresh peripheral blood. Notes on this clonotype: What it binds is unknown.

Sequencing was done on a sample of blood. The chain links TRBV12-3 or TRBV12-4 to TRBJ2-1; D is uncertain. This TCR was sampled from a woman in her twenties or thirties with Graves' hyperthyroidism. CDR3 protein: CASSKDYGETYNEQFF. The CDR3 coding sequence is TGTGCCAGCAGTAAAGATTATGGAGAAACATACAATGAGCAGTTCTTC.